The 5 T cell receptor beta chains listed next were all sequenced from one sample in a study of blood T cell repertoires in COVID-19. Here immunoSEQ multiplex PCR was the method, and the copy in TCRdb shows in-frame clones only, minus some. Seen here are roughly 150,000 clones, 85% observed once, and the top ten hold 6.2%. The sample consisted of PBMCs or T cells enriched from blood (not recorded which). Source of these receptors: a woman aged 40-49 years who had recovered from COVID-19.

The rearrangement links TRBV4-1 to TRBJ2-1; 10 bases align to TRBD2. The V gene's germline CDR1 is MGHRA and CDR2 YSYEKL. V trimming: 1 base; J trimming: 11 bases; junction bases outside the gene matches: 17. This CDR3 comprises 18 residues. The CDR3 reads CASSQGTSGGWGGTQQFF. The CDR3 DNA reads TGCGCCAGCAGCCAAGGGACTAGCGGAGGGTGGGGAGGCACGCAGCAGTTCTTC.

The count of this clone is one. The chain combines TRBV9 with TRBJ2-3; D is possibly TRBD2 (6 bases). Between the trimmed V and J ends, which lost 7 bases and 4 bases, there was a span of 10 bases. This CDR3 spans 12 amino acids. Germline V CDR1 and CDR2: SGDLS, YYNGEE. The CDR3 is CASGGDADTQYF. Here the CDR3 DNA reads TGTGCCAGCGGAGGGGACGCAGATACGCAGTATTTT.

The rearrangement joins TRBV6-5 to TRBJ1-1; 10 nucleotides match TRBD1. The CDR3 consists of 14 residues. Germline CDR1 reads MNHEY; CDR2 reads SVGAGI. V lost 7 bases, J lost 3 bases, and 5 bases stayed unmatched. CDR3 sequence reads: CASTPDRGDTEAFF. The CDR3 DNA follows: TGTGCCAGCACCCCGGACAGGGGGGACACTGAAGCTTTCTTT.

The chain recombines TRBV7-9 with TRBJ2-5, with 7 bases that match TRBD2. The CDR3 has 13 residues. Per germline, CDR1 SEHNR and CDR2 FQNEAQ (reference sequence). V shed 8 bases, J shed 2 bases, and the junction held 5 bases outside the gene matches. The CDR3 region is CASRLREQETQYF. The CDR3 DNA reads TGTGCCAGCCGCCTGCGGGAGCAAGAGACCCAGTACTTC.

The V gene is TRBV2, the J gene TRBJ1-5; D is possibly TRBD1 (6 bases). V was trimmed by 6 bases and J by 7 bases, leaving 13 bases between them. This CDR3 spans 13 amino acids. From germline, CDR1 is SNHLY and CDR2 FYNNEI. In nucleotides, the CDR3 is TGTGCCAGCAGAAAGGGGGGGTTCCAGCCCCAGCATTTT. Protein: CASRKGGFQPQHF.